The entry below describes one T cell receptor (beta chain). This sample was taken from a study of blood T cell repertoires in COVID-19. The V end lost 4 bases, the J end lost 5 bases, and 12 bases lay between the germline ends. This CDR3 is built from 13 residues. The V gene's germline CDR1 is SGHRS and CDR2 YFSETQ. Per the original data handling: Reference gene primer amplification yielded estimated nucleated cell counts. Using immunoSEQ multiplex PCR, the repertoire was profiled, and TCRdb retains in-frame clones only, with some absent. V, J and clone size derive from that table, while D and trimming were established from the DNA sequence. The data contain more than 250,000 clones, over 75% of them singletons. Two negative PCRs, clearance, or symptom resolution had been documented for recovered Cohort 3 donors.

V and J are TRBV5-1 and TRBJ1-1; D uncertain. Material for sequencing was PBMCs or T cells enriched from blood (not recorded which). The receptor was isolated from a woman in her 30s who had recovered from COVID-19. The CDR3: CASSLKLDTEAFF. Written as DNA, the CDR3 is TGCGCCAGCAGCCTTAAACTTGATACTGAAGCTTTCTTT.